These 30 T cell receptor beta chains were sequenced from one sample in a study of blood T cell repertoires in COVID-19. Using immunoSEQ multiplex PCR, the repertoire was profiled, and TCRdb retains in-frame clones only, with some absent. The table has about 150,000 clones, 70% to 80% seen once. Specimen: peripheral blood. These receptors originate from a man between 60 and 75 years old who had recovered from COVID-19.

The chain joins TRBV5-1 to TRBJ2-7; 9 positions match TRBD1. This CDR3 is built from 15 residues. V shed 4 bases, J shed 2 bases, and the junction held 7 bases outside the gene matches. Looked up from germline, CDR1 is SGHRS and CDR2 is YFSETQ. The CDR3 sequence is CASSPTGGAAYEQYF. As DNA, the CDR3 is TGCGCCAGCAGCCCCACAGGGGGCGCTGCCTACGAGCAGTACTTC. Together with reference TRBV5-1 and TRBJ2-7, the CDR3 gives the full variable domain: KAGVTQTPRYLIKTRGQQVTLSCSPISGHRSVSWYQQTPGQGLQFLFEYFSETQRNKGNFPGRFSGRQFSNSRSEMNVSTLELGDSALYLCASSPTGGAAYEQYFGPGTRLTVT.

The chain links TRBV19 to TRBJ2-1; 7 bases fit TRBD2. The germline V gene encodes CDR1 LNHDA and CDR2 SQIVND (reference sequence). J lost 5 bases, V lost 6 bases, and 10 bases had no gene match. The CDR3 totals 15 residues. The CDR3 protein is CASSFGGGIDNEQFF. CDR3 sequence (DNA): TGTGCCAGTAGCTTTGGGGGGGGGATTGACAATGAGCAGTTCTTC.

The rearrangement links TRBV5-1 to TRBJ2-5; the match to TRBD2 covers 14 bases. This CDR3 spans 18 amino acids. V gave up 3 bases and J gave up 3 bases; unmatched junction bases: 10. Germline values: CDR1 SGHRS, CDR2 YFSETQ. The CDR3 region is CASSSRTPGLAGEETQYF. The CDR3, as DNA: TGCGCCAGCAGCTCCCGAACCCCGGGACTAGCGGGGGAAGAGACCCAGTACTTC.

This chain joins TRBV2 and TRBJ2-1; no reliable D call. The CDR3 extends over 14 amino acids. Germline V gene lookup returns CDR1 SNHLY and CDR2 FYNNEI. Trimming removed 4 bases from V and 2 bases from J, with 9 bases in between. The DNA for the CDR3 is TGTGCCAGCAGTGGTGGCACAACCTACAATGAGCAGTTCTTC. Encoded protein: CASSGGTTYNEQFF.

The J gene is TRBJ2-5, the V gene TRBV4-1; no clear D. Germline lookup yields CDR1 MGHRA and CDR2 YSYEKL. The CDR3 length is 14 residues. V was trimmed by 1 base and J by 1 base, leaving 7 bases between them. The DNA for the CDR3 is TGCGCCAGCAGCCAAGTCCTACTCCAAGAGACCCAGTACTTC. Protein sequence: CASSQVLLQETQYF.

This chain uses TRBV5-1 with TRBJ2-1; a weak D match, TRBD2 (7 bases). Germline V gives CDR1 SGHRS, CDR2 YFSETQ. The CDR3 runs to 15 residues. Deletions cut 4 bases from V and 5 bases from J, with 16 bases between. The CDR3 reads CASSPLGGHHNEQFF. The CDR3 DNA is TGCGCCAGCAGCCCTCTGGGGGGGCACCACAATGAGCAGTTCTTC.

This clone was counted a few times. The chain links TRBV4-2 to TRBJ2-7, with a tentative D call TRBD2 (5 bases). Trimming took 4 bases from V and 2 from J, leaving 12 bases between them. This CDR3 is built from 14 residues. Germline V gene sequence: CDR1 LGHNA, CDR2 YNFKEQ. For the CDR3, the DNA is TGTGCCAGCAGCCCAGACGCGGGCCCCTACGAGCAGTACTTC. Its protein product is CASSPDAGPYEQYF.

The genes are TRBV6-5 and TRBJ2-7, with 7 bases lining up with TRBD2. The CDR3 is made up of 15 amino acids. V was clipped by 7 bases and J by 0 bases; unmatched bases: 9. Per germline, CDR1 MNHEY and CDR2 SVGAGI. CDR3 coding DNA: TGTGCCAGCAAGAGGGGTGCTAGCGGCTCCTACGAGCAGTACTTC. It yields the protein CASKRGASGSYEQYF.

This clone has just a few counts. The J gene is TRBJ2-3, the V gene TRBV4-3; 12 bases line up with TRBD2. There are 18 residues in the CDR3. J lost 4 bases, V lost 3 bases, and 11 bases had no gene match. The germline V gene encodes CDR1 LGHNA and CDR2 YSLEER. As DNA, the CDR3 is TGCGCCAGCAGCCAGACCCACGTGACTAGCGGGGGTCCAGATACGCAGTATTTT. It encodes CASSQTHVTSGGPDTQYF.

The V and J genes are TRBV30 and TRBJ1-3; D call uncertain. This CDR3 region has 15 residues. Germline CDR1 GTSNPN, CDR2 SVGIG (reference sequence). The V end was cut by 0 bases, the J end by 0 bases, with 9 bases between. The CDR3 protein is CAWSVNSFSGNTIYF. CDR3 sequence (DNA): TGTGCCTGGAGTGTAAACAGCTTCTCTGGAAACACCATATATTTT.

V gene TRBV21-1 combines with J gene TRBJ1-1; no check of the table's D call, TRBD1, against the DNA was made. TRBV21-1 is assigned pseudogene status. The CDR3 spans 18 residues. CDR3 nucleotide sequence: TGTGCCAGCAGTCTCGACAGGTTATGGACGACCAAATCTTCCAAAGCTTTCTTT. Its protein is CASSLDRLWTTKSSKAFF.

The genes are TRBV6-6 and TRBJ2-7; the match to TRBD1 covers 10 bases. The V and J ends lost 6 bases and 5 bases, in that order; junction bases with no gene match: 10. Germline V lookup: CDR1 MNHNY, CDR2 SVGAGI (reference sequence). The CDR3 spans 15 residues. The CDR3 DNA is TGTGCCAGCAGCCGGTCCCGGGACAGGGGTGACGAGCAGTACTTC. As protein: CASSRSRDRGDEQYF.

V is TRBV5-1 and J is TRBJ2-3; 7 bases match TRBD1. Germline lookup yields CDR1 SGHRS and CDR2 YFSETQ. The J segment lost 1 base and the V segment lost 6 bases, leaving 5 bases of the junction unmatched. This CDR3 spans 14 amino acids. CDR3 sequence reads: CASTRQGGTDTQYF. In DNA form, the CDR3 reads TGCGCCAGCACCAGACAGGGCGGCACAGATACGCAGTATTTT.

CDR3 nucleotide sequence: TGTGCCAGCAGCTCCAGCGGACAAGAGACCCAGTACTTC. This codes for CASSSSGQETQYF. The chain employs TRBV7-9 and TRBJ2-5, with D maybe TRBD2 (5 bases). This CDR3 has 13 residues. The V end lost 4 bases, the J end lost 2 bases, and 8 bases lay between the germline ends. From germline, CDR1 is SEHNR and CDR2 FQNEAQ (reference sequence). Full variable domain (rest looked up from reference TRBV7-9 and TRBJ2-5): DTGVSQNPRHKITKRGQNVTFRCDPISEHNRLYWYRQTLGQGPEFLTYFQNEAQLEKSRLLSDRFSAERPKGSFSTLEIQRTEQGDSAMYLCASSSSGQETQYFGPGTRLLVL.

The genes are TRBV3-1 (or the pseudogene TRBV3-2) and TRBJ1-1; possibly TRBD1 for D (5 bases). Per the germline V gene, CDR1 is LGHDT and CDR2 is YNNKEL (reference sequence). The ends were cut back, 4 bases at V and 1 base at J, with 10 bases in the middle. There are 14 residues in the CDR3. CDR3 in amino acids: CASSLLRGNTEAFF. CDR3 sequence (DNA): TGTGCCAGCAGCCTCTTAAGGGGGAACACTGAAGCTTTCTTT.

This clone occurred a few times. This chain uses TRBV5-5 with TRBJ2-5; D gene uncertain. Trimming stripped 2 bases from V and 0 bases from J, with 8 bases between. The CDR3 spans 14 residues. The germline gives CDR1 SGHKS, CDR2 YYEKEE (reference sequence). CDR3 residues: CASSLGDYQETQYF. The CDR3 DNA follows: TGTGCCAGCAGCTTAGGAGACTACCAAGAGACCCAGTACTTC.

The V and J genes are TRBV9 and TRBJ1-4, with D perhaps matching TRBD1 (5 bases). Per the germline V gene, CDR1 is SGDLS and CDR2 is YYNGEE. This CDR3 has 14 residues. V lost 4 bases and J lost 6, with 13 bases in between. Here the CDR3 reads CASSPPGGDEKLFF. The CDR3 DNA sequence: TGTGCCAGCAGCCCACCGGGGGGGGATGAAAAACTGTTTTTT.

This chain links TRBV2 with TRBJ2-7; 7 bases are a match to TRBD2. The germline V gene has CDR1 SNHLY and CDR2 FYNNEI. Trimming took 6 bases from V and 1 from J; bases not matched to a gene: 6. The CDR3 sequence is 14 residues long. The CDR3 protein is CASSGSGLSYEQYF. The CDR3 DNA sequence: TGTGCCAGCAGCGGCTCGGGACTATCCTACGAGCAGTACTTC.

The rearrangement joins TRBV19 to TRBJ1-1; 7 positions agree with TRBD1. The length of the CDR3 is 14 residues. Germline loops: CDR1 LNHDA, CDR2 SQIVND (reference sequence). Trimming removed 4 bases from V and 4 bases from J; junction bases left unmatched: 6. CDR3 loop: CASSRGRGSTEAFF. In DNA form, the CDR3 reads TGTGCCAGTAGTAGAGGCAGGGGGTCCACTGAAGCTTTCTTT.

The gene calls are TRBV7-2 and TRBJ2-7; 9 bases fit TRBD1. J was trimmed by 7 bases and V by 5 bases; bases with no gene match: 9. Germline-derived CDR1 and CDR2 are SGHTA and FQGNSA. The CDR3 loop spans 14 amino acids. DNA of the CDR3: TGTGCCAGCAGCACCGTACAGGGGGCGGGGGAGCAGTACTTC. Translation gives CASSTVQGAGEQYF. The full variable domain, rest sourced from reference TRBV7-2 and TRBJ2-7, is GAGVSQSPSNKVTEKGKDVELRCDPISGHTALYWYRQSLGQGLEFLIYFQGNSAPDKSGLPSDRFSAERTGGSVSTLTIQRTQQEDSAVYLCASSTVQGAGEQYFGPGTRLTVT.

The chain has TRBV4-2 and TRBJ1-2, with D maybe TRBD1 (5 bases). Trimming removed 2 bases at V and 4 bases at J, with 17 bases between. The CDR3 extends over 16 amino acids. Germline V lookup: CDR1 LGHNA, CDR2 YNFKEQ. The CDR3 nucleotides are TGTGCCAGCAGCCAAACCGCGGGGGGTAATGTCTATGGCTACACCTTC. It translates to CASSQTAGGNVYGYTF.

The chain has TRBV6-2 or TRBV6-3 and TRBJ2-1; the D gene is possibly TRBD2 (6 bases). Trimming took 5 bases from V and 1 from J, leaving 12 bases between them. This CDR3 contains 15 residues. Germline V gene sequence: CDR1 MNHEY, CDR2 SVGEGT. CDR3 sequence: CASSPEGLSYNEQFF. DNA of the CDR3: TGTGCCAGCAGTCCCGAGGGACTTTCCTACAATGAGCAGTTCTTC.

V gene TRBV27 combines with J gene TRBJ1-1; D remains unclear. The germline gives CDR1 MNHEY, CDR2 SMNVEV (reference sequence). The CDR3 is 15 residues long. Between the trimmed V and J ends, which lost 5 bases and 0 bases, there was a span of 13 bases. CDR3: CASSARGAVNTEAFF. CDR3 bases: TGTGCCAGCAGTGCCCGGGGAGCGGTGAACACTGAAGCTTTCTTT.

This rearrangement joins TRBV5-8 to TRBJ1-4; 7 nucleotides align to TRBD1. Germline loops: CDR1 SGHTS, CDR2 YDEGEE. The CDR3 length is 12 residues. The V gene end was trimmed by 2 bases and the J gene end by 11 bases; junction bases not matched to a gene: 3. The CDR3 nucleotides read TGTGCCAGCAGCTTCCGGGACAGTAAACTGTTTTTT. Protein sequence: CASSFRDSKLFF. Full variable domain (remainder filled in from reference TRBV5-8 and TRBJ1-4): EAGVTQSPTHLIKTRGQQATLRCSPISGHTSVYWYQQALGLGLQFLLWYDEGEERNRGNFPPRFSGRQFPNYSSELNVNALELEDSALYLCASSFRDSKLFFGSGTQLSVL.

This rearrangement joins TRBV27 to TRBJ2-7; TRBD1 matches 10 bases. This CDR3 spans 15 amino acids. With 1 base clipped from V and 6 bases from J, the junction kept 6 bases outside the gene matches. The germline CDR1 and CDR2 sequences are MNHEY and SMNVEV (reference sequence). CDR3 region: CASSLLGTGVGEQYF. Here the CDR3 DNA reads TGTGCCAGCAGTTTATTGGGGACAGGGGTGGGCGAGCAGTACTTC.

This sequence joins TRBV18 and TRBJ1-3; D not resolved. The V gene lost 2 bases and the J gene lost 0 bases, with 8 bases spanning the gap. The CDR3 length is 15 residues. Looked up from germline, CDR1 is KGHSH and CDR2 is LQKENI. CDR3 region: CASSPSIGSGNTIYF. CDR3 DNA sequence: TGTGCCAGCTCACCATCGATCGGCTCTGGAAACACCATATATTTT.

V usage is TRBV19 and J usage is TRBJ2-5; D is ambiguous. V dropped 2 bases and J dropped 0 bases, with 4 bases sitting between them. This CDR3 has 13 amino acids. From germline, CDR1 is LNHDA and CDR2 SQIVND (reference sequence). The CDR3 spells CASSIQDQETQYF. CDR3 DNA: TGTGCCAGTAGTATACAGGACCAAGAGACCCAGTACTTC.

The CDR3 sequence: CASSLDSSGGAPETQYF. CDR3 DNA sequence: TGTGCCAGCAGCTTAGATTCCAGCGGGGGGGCCCCAGAGACCCAGTACTTC. J is TRBJ2-5 and V is TRBV11-3; TRBD2 matches at 10 bases. The V and J ends lost 0 bases and 4 bases, in that order; junction bases with no gene match: 8. Per germline, CDR1 SGHNT and CDR2 YENEEA. The CDR3 is 17 amino acids.

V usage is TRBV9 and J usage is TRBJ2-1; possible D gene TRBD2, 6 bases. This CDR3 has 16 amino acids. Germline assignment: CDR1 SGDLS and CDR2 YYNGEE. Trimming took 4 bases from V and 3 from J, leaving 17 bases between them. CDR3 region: CASSPRTGLLYNEQFF. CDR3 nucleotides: TGTGCCAGCAGCCCCCGAACGGGACTCCTCTACAATGAGCAGTTCTTC.

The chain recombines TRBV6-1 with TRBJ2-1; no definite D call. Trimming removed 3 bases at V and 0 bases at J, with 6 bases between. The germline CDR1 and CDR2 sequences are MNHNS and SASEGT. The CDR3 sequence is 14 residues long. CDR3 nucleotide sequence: TGTGCCAGCAGTGACCCAATCTCCTACAATGAGCAGTTCTTC. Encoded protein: CASSDPISYNEQFF.